Listed here is a single T cell receptor beta chain. CDR1 and CDR2 (germline): SNHLY, FYNNEI. This CDR3 is 17 amino acids long. The V gene lost 4 bases and the J gene lost 2 bases, with 19 bases spanning the gap. The record originates from a study of blood T cells in healthy people across ages. A second PCR, run for about 6 to 12 cycles, used a sample-barcoded 5' primer plus a J-beta primer mix. TCRdb processed the 5' RACE reads anew with MiXCR; each CDR3 protein has one entry. The sample carries about 1.8 million distinct CDR3 sequences, roughly 50% recorded once. The sample taken for sequencing was blood. The genes are TRBV2 and TRBJ2-3, with D possibly being TRBD1 (6 bases). This clonotype was sampled from a woman between 40 and 55 years old in good health. The DNA of the CDR3 is TGTGCCAGCAGTGGGGGGCCTGGAAGGGGGTCCACAGATACGCAGTATTTT. It encodes CASSGGPGRGSTDTQYF.